This T cell receptor beta chain is drawn from a study of beta chain features in type 1 diabetes. General study points: Equally in patients and controls, shorter templates might have been favored by PCR. Among patients with Type 1 diabetes, TCRB CDR3s were moderately but significantly shorter in every one of the four CD4+ subsets.

The CDR3 loop spans 14 amino acids. Germline-derived CDR1 and CDR2 are MNHNY and SVGAGI (reference sequence). V shed 1 base and J shed 7 bases, with 13 bases lying between them. In this sample, this clone turned up once. The target antigen is unknown. Without exception, sorted populations had purity beyond 98%. The authors reverse transcribed all of the isolated RNA, so sequencing captured expressed TCRB transcripts. An average roughly 3.6 million reads came from naive, central memory and regulatory T cell samples. The method was immunoSEQ multiplex PCR; TCRdb's version includes in-frame clones alone and lacks a portion of them. This sample has hundreds of thousands of clones, with around 65% found just once.

The J gene is TRBJ1-1, the V gene TRBV6-6; the D gene is possibly TRBD1 (5 bases). The TCR comes from a man aged 25 to 40 in good health. The sample taken for sequencing was naive CD4+ T cells from blood. The DNA for the CDR3 is TGTGCCAGCAGTTACTATGGGGGATTGAGTGAAGCTTTCTTT. Its translation: CASSYYGGLSEAFF.